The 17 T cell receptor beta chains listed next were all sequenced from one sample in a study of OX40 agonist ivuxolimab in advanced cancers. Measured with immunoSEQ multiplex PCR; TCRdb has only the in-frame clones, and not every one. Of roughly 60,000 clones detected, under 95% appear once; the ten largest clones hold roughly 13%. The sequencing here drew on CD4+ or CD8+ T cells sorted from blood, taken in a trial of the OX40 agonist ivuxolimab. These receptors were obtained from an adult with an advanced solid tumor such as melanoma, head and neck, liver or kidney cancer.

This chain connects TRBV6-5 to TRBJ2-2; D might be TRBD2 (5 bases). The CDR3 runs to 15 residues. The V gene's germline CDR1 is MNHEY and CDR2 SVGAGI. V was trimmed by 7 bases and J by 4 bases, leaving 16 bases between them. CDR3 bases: TGTGCCAGCATGTTGGCGGTTGCGGGCACCGGGGAGCTGTTTTTT. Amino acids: CASMLAVAGTGELFF.

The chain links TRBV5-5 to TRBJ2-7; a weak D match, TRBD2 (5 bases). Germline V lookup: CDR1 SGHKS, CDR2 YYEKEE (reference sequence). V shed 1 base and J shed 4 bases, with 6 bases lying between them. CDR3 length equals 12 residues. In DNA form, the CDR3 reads TGTGCCAGCAGCTTGTGGAGGTACGAGCAGTACTTC. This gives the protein CASSLWRYEQYF. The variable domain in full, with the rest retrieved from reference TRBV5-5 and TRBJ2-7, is DAGVTQSPTHLIKTRGQQVTLRCSPISGHKSVSWYQQVLGQGPQFIFQYYEKEERGRGNFPDRFSARQFPNYSSELNVNALLLGDSALYLCASSLWRYEQYFGPGTRLTVT.

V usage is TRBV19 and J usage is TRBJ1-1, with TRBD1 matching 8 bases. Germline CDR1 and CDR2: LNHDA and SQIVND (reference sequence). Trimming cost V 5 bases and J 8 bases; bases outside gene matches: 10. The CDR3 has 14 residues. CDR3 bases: TGTGCCAGTAGTCACCCCCCGGACAGGGACGAAGCTTTCTTT. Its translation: CASSHPPDRDEAFF.

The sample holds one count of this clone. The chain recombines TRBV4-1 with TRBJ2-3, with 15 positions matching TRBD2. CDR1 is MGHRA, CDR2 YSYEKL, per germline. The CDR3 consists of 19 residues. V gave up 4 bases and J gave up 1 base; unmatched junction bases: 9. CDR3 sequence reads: CASSPGPGLAGGRTDTQYF. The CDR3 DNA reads TGCGCCAGCAGCCCCGGACCGGGACTAGCGGGAGGACGCACAGATACGCAGTATTTT.

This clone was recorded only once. The CDR3: CASSQGGSTDTQYF. The CDR3 nucleotides are TGTGCCAGCAGCCAGGGGGGTAGCACAGATACGCAGTATTTT. The rearrangement joins TRBV11-3 to TRBJ2-3; perhaps TRBD1 as D (7 bases). Trimming removed 5 bases from V and 0 bases from J, with 9 bases in between. CDR3 size: 14 residues. Germline values: CDR1 SGHNT, CDR2 YENEEA.

CDR3: CARSWAETQYF. As DNA, the CDR3 is TGTGCCAGAAGCTGGGCGGAGACCCAGTACTTC. V and J are TRBV5-3 and TRBJ2-5, with D unclear. TRBV5-3 belongs to the ORF category, with a function that is uncertain. The CDR3 has 11 amino acids. Trimming cost V 3 bases and J 5 bases, with 5 bases left between them.

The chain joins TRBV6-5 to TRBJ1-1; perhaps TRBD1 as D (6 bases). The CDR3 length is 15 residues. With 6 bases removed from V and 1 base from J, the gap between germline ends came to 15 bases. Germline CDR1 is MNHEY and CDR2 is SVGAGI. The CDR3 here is CASSYRARGNTEAFF. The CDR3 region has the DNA TGTGCCAGCAGCTACAGGGCGAGGGGGAACACTGAAGCTTTCTTT.

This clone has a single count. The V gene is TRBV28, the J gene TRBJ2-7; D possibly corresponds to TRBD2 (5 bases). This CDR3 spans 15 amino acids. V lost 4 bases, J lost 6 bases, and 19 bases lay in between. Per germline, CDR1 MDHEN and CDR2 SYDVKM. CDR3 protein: CASSSLAAGGTEQYF. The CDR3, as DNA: TGTGCCAGCAGTTCCCTCGCCGCGGGTGGTACCGAGCAGTACTTC.

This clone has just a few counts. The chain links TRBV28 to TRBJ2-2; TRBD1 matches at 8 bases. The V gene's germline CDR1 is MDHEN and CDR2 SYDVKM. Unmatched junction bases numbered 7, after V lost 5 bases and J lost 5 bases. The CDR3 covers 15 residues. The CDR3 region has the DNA TGTGCCAGCAGTATACAGGGGGGATGGACCGGGGAGCTGTTTTTT. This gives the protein CASSIQGGWTGELFF.

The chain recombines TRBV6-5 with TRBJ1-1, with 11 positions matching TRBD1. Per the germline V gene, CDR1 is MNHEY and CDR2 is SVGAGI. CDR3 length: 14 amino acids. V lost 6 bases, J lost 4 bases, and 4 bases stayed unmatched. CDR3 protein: CASREGTGGTEAFF. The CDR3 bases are TGTGCCAGCAGAGAGGGGACAGGGGGCACTGAAGCTTTCTTT.

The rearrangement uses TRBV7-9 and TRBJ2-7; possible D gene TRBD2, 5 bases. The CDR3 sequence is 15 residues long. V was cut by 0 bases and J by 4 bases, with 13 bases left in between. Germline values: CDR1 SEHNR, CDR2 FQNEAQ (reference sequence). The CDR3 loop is CASSLASSSTYEQYF. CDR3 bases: TGTGCCAGCAGCTTAGCGTCTAGCAGCACTTACGAGCAGTACTTC.

CDR3 in amino acids: CASSPRRSSYEQYF. The CDR3, as DNA: TGTGCCAGCAGCCCTCGACGTAGCTCCTACGAGCAGTACTTC. The V and J genes are TRBV9 and TRBJ2-7; unclear D gene. Germline V gene lookup returns CDR1 SGDLS and CDR2 YYNGEE. V was shortened by 4 bases and J by 0 bases, with 11 bases between the two germline ends. This CDR3 is built from 14 residues.

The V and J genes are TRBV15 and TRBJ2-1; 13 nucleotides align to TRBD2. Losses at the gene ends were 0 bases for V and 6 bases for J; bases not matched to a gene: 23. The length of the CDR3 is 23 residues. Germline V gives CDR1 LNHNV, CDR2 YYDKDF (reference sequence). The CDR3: CATSRDFTQTSGGIGGTINEQFF. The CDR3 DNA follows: TGTGCCACCAGCAGAGATTTTACCCAGACTAGCGGGGGGATCGGGGGAACAATCAATGAGCAGTTCTTC.

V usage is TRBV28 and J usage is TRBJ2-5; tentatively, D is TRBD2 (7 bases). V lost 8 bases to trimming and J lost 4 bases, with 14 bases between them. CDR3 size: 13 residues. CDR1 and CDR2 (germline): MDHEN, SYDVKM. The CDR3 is CASGGGGRETQYF. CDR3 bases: TGTGCCAGCGGAGGGGGGGGGAGAGAGACCCAGTACTTC.

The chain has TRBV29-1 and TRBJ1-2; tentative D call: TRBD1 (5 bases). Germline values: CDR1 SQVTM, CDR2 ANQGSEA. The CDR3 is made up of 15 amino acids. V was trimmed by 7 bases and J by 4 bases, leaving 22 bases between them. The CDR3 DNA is TGCAGCGCCGGGAGCCCCGGGACTCTGAGCTATGGCTACACCTTC. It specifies CSAGSPGTLSYGYTF.

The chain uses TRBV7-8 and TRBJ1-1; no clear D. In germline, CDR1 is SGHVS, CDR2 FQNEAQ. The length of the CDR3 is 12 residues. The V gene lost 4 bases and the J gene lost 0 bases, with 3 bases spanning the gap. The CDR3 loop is CASSYMNTEAFF. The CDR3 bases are TGTGCCAGCAGCTACATGAACACTGAAGCTTTCTTT. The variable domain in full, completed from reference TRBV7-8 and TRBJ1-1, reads GAGVSQSPRYKVAKRGQDVALRCDPISGHVSLFWYQQALGQGPEFLTYFQNEAQLDKSGLPSDRFFAERPEGSVSTLKIQRTQQEDSAVYLCASSYMNTEAFFGQGTRLTVV.

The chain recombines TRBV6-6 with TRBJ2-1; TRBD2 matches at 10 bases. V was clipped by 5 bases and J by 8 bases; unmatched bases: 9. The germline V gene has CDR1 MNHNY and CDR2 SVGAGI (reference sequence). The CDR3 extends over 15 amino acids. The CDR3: CASSRPSGRADEQFF. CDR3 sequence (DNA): TGTGCCAGCAGTCGCCCGAGCGGGAGGGCAGATGAGCAGTTCTTC.